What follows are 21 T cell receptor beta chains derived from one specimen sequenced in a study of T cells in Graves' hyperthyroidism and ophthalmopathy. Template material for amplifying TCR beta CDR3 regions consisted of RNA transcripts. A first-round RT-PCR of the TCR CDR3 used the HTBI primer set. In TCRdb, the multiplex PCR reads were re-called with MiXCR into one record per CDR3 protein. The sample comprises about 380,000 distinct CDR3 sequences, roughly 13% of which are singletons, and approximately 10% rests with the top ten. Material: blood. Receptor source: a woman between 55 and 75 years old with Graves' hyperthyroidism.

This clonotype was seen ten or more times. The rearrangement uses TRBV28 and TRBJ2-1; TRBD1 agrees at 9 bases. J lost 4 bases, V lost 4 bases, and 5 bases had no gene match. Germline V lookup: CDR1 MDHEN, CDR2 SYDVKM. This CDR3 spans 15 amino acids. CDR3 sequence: CASSSGTGFYNEQFF. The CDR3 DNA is TGTGCCAGCAGTTCCGGGACAGGGTTTTACAATGAGCAGTTCTTC. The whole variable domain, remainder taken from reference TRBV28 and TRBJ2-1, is DVKVTQSSRYLVKRTGEKVFLECVQDMDHENMFWYRQDPGLGLRLIYFSYDVKMKEKGDIPEGYSVSREKKERFSLILESASTNQTSMYLCASSSGTGFYNEQFFGPGTRLTVL.

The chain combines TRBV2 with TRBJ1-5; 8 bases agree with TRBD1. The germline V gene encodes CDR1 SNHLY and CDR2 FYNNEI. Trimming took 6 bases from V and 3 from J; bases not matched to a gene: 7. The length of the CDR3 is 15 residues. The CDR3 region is CASSPGQAINQPQHF. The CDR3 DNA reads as TGTGCCAGCAGCCCGGGACAGGCGATCAATCAGCCCCAGCATTTT. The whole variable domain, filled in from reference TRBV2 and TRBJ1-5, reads EPEVTQTPSHQVTQMGQEVILRCVPISNHLYFYWYRQILGQKVEFLVSFYNNEISEKSEIFDDQFSVERPDGSNFTLKIRSTKLEDSAMYFCASSPGQAINQPQHFGDGTRLSIL.

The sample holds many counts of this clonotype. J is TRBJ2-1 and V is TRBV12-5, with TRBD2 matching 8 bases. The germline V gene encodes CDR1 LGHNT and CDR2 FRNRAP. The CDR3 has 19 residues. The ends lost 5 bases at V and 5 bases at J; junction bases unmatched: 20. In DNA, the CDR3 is TGTGCTAGTGGTATCATTGGACTAGCAAGCAGCTTAGGGAACAATGAGCAGTTCTTC. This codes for CASGIIGLASSLGNNEQFF.

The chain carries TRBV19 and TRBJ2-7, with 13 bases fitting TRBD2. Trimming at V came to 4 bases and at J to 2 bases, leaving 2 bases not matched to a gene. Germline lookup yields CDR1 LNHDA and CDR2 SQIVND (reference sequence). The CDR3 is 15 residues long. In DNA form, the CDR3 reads TGTGCCAGTAGTAAGGGACTAGCGGGACCCTACGAGCAGTACTTC. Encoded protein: CASSKGLAGPYEQYF. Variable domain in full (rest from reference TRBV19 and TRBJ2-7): DGGITQSPKYLFRKEGQNVTLSCEQNLNHDAMYWYRQDPGQGLRLIYYSQIVNDFQKGDIAEGYSVSREKKESFPLTVTSAQKNPTAFYLCASSKGLAGPYEQYFGPGTRLTVT.

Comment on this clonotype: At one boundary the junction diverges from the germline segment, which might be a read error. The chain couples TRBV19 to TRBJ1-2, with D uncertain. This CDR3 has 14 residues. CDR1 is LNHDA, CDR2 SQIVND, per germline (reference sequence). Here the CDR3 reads CASSPRRENFGYTF. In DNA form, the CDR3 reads TGTGCCAGTAGTCCGAGGAGGGAGAACTTTGGCTACACCTTC. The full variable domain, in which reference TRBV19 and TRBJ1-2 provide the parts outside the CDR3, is DGGITQSPKYLFRKEGQNVTLSCEQNLNHDAMYWYRQDPGQGLRLIYYSQIVNDFQKGDIAEGYSVSREKKESFPLTVTSAQKNPTAFYLCASSPRRENFGYTFGSGTRLTVV.

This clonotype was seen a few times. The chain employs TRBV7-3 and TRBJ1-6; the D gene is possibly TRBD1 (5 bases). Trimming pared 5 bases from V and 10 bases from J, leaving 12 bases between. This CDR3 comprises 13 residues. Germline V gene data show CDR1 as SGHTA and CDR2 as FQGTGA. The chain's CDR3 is CASSLGEDSPLHF. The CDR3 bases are TGTGCCAGCAGCCTAGGGGAGGACTCACCCCTCCACTTT.

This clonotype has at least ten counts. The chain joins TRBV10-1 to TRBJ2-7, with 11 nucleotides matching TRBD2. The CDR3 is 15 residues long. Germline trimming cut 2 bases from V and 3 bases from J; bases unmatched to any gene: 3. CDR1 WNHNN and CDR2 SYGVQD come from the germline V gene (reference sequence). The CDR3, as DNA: TGCGCCAGCAGTGAGACCGGGACTAGCGGCTACGAGCAGTACTTC. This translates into CASSETGTSGYEQYF.

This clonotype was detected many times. CDR3 loop: CASSLAGSNTGELFF. CDR3 coding DNA: TGCGCCAGCAGCTTGGCGGGTTCGAACACCGGGGAGCTGTTTTTT. The V call is TRBV5-1, the J call TRBJ2-2, with unresolved D. The CDR3 is 15 residues long. Germline V CDR1 and CDR2: SGHRS, YFSETQ. V shed 0 bases and J shed 0 bases, with 6 bases lying between them.

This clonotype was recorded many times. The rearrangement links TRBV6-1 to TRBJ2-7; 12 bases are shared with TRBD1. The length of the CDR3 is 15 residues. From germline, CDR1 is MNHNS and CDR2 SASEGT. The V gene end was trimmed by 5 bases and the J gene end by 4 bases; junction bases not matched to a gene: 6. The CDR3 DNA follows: TGTGCCAGCAGTCCGGGACAGGGGGCTCGGTACGAGCAGTACTTC. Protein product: CASSPGQGARYEQYF.

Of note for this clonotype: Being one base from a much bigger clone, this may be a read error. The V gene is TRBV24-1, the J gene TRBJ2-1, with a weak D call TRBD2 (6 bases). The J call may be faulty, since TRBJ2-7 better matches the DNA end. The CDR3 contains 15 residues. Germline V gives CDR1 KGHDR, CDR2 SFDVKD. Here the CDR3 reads CATSDAGPAYNEQYF. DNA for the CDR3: TGTGCCACCAGTGATGCGGGACCCGCCTACAATGAGCAGTACTTC.

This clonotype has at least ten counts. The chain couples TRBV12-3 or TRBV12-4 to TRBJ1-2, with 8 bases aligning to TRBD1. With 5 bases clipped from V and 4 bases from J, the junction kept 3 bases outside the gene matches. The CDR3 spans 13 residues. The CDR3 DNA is TGTGCCAGCAGTCTAGGACAGGGCTATGGCTACACCTTC. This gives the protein CASSLGQGYGYTF.

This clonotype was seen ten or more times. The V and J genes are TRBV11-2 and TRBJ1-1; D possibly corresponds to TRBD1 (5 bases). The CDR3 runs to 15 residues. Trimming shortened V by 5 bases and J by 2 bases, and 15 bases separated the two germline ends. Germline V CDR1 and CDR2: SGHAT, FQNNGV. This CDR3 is CASSPRTPTNTEAFF. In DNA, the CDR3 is TGTGCCAGCAGCCCCAGGACACCTACTAACACTGAAGCTTTCTTT.

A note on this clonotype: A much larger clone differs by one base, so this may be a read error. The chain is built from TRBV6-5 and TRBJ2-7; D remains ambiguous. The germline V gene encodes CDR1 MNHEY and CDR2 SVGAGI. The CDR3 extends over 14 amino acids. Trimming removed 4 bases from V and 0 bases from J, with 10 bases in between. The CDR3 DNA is TGTGCCAGCAGTTCGCAGCCAAGCTCCTACGAGCAGTACTTC. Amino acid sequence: CASSSQPSSYEQYF.

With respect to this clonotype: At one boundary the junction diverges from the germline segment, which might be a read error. CDR3 residues: CANSPSGSNYGYTF. Here the CDR3 DNA reads TGTGCCAACAGCCCCAGTGGGTCGAACTATGGCTACACCTTC. The chain employs TRBV7-9 and TRBJ1-2; unclear D gene. This CDR3 is 14 amino acids long. CDR1 is SEHNR, CDR2 FQNEAQ, per germline (reference sequence).

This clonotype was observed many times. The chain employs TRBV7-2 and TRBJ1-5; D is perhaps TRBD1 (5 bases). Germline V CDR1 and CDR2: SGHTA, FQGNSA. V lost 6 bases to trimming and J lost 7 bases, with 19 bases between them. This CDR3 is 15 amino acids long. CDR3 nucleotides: TGTGCCAGCAGTCACCGGGACGGAGGACACCAGCCCCAGCATTTT. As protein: CASSHRDGGHQPQHF.

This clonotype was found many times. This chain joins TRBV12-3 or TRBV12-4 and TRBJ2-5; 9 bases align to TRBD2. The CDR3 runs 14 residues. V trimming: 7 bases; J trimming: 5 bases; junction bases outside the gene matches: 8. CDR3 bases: TGTGCCAGCAACCAAGCGGGAGGACTGGAGACCCAGTACTTC. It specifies CASNQAGGLETQYF.

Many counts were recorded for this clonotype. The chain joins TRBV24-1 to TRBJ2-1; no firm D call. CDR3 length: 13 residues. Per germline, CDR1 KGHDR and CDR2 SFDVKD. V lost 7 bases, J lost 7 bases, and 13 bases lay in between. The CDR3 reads CATRTSGQNEQFF. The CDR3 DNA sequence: TGTGCCACCAGGACCTCAGGCCAGAATGAGCAGTTCTTC.

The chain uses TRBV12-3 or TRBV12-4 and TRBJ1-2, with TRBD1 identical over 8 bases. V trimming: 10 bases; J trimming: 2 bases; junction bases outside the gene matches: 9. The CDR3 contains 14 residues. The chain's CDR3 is CATKNRGANYGYTF. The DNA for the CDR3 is TGTGCCACCAAGAACAGGGGGGCCAACTATGGCTACACCTTC.

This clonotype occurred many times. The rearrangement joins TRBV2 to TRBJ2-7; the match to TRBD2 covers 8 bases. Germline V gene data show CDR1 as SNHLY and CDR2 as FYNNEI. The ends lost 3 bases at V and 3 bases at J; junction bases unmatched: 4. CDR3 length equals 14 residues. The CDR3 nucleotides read TGTGCCAGCAGTGAGACTAGCGCCAGCTACGAGCAGTACTTC. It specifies CASSETSASYEQYF.

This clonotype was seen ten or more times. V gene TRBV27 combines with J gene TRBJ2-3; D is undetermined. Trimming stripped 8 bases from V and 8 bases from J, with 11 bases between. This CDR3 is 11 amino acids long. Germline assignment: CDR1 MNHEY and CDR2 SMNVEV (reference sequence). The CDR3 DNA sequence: TGTGCCAGCTTTGGGTGGGGTACGCAGTATTTT. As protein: CASFGWGTQYF.

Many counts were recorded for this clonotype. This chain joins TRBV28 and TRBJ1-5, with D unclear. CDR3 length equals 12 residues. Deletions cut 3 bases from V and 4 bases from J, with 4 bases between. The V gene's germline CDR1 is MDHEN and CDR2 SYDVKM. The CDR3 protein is CASSFRNQPQHF. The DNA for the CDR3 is TGTGCCAGCAGTTTTCGGAATCAGCCCCAGCATTTT.